This T cell receptor (beta chain) was identified during a study of beta chain features in type 1 diabetes. About the study: All samples combined gave 95 million to 130 million sorted cells for examination. Study results and limitations: Moderately but significantly shorter TCRB CDR3s were found in Type 1 diabetes patients in all four CD4+ subsets. With patients and controls alike, PCR might favor shorter templates to an equal degree.

The V and J ends lost 1 base and 3 bases respectively, with 9 bases between them. This CDR3 contains 14 residues. The germline V gene encodes CDR1 SEHNR and CDR2 FQNEAQ (reference sequence). Regarding this clone: The antigen remains undetermined.

cDNA synthesis used the whole RNA isolate, giving expressed TCRB sequences. Clones were sequenced by immunoSEQ multiplex PCR, and TCRdb holds only the in-frame ones, with some missing. The sample holds some 660,000 clones, roughly an eighth seen once. This clonotype was obtained from a man aged 18 to 29 with type 1 diabetes. V gene TRBV7-9 combines with J gene TRBJ1-1; D uncertain. The sequenced sample was naive CD4+ T cells from blood. The DNA of the CDR3 is TGTGCCAGCAGCTTAGGAGGCCAGTACACTGAAGCTTTCTTT. Translation: CASSLGGQYTEAFF.